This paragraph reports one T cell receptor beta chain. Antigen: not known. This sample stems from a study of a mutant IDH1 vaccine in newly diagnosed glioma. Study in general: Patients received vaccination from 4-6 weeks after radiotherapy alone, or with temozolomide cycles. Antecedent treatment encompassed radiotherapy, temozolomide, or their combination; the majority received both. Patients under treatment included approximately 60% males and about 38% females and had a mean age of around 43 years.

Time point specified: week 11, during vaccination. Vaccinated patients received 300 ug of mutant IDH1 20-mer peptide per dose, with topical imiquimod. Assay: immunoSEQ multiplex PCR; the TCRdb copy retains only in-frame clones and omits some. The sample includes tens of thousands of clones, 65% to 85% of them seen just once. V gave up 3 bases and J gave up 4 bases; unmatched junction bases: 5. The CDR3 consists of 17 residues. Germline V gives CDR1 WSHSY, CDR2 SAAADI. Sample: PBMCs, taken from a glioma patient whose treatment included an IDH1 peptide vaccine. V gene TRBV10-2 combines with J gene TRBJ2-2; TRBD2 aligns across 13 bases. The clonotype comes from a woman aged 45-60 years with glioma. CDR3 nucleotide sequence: TGCGCCAGCAGTGACCCGGGACTAGCGGGGAGCACCGGGGAGCTGTTTTTT. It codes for CASSDPGLAGSTGELFF.